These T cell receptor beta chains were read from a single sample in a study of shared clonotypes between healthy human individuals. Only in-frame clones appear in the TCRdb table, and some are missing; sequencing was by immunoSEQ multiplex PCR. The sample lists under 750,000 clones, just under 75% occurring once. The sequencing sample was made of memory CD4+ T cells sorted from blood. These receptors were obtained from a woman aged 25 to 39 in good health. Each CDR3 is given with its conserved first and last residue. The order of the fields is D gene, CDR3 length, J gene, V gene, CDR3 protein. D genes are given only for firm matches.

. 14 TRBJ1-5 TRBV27 CASSFQGRSQPQHF
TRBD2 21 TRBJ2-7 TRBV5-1 CASSLWPGGSGREFSSYEQYF
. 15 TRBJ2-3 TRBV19 CASSQPGLGTDTQYF
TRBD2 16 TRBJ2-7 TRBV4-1 CASSQAGASGRYEQYF
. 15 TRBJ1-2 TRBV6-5 CASSRLGGGNYGYTF
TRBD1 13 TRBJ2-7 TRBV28 CASRDRASYEQYF
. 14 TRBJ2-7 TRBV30 CAWAVPYRVGEQYF
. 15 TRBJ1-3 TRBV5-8 CASSLDRFSGNTIYF
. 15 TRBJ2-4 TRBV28 CASSSIIRAKNIQYF
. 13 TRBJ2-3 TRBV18 CASSPFLGDTQYF
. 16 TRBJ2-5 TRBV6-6 CASSWGRDYGQETQYF
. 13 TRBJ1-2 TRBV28 CASRITGQRGYTF
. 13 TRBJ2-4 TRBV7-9 CASSLAAGHYQYF
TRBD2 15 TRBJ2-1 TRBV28 CASSTSGWRLREQFF
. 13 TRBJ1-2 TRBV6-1 CASSEQSDYGYTF
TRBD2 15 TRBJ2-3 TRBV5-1 CASNELAGHTDTQYF
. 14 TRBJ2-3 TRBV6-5 CASSYRRSTDTQYF
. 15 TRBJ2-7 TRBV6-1 CASSRQRTDSYEQYF
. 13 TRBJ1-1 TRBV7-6 CASSITVGTEAFF
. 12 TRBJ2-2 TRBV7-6 CASSFSGGELFF
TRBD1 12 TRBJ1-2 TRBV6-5 CASSAQGVGYTF
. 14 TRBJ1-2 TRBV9 CASSVRGGDYGYTF
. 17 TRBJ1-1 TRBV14 CASSHPGRSLENTEAFF
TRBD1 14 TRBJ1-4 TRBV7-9 CASSFGQGDEKLFF
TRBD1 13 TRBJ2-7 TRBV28 CASSSGTGYEQYF
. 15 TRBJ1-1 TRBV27 CASSSYRVGKTEAFF
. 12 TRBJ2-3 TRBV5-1 CASSLERDTQYF
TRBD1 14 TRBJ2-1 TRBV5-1 CASRPTGPYNEQFF
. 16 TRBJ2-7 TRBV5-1 CASSLGTADVAYEQYF
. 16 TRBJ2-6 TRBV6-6 CASSYGRSSGANVLTF
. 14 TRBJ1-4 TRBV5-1 CASRPARGDEKLFF
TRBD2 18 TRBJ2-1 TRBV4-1 CASSQVIAGLAGNNEQFF
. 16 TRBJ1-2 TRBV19 CASRLRDGRPNYGYTF
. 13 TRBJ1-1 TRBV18 CASSPSANTEAFF
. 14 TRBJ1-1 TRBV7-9 CASSSGTPRSEAFF
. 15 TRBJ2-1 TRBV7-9 CASSSSETGSGEQFF
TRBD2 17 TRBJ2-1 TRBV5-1 CASSLSGSPRGENEQFF
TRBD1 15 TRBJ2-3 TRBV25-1 CASSPGQGDLDTQYF
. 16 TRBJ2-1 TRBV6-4 CASSDSSDRSYNEQFF
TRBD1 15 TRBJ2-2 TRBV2 CASSRGQGNTGELFF
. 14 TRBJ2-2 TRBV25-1 CASRGEGNTGELFF